Shown below are 3 T cell receptor beta chains from a single sample sequenced in a study of blood T cell repertoires in COVID-19. Measured with immunoSEQ multiplex PCR; TCRdb has only the in-frame clones, and not every one. Of roughly 200,000 clones in the sample, roughly 78% were seen once. The specimen was peripheral blood. These receptors all stem from a man between 65 and 85 years old with active or convalescent COVID-19.

The rearrangement joins TRBV6-5 to TRBJ1-1; a weak D match, TRBD1 (5 bases). CDR3 length: 15 amino acids. Germline loops: CDR1 MNHEY, CDR2 SVGAGI. The ends were cut back, 8 bases at V and 1 base at J, with 17 bases in the middle. The CDR3 DNA follows: TGTGCCAGCCTCCCGGCAGGGTTGGGGAACACTGAAGCTTTCTTT. This sequence encodes CASLPAGLGNTEAFF.

The chain joins TRBV5-1 to TRBJ2-3; possibly TRBD2 for D (7 bases). The V gene lost 5 bases and the J gene lost 2 bases, with 15 bases spanning the gap. The CDR3 consists of 15 residues. Germline V gene data show CDR1 as SGHRS and CDR2 as YFSETQ. The CDR3 region has the DNA TGCGCCAGCAGTCAGGGGACTACAAACACAGATACGCAGTATTTT. Translated: CASSQGTTNTDTQYF.

The chain employs TRBV24-1 and TRBJ2-1; 10 bases fit TRBD2. Germline CDR1 is KGHDR and CDR2 is SFDVKD. The CDR3 has 15 amino acids. The J segment lost 9 bases and the V segment lost 2 bases, leaving 6 bases of the junction unmatched. The CDR3 sequence: CATSDSWTSGSEQFF. In nucleotides, the CDR3 is TGTGCCACCAGTGATTCCTGGACTAGCGGTAGTGAGCAGTTCTTC.